Following are 21 T cell receptor beta chains from one sample sequenced in a study of blood T cell repertoires in COVID-19. Sequenced by immunoSEQ multiplex PCR; TCRdb stores in-frame clones only, minus some. Counted here are some 340,000 clones, approximately 89% occurring once; the ten biggest clones make up approximately 5.3%. The specimen sequenced was PBMCs or T cells enriched from blood (not recorded which). Every receptor here comes from a woman in her 30s who had recovered from COVID-19.

The chain recombines TRBV7-2 with TRBJ2-5; 7 bases are a match to TRBD1. This CDR3 comprises 15 residues. The trim removed 1 base at V and 3 bases at J, leaving 5 bases unmatched. CDR1 and CDR2 from the germline V gene are SGHTA and FQGNSA. The CDR3: CASSLVPGQEETQYF. The CDR3 DNA reads TGTGCCAGCAGCTTAGTTCCAGGACAGGAAGAGACCCAGTACTTC.

The chain joins TRBV5-6 to TRBJ1-1; the match to TRBD1 covers 7 bases. Germline CDR1 and CDR2: SGHDT and YYEEEE. This CDR3 region has 14 residues. With V trimmed by 4 bases and J by 2 bases, 5 bases remained unmatched. CDR3 in amino acids: CASSNGQVNTEAFF. The CDR3 bases are TGTGCCAGCAGCAACGGACAGGTCAACACTGAAGCTTTCTTT.

V is TRBV5-1 and J is TRBJ1-1; D is unclear. The CDR3 has 15 amino acids. Trimming shortened V by 0 bases and J by 1 base, and 10 bases separated the two germline ends. Per the germline V gene, CDR1 is SGHRS and CDR2 is YFSETQ. Here the CDR3 DNA reads TGCGCCAGCAGCTTGGGGTCGGCGGAGAACACTGAAGCTTTCTTT. Translating it yields CASSLGSAENTEAFF.

This sequence joins TRBV2 and TRBJ1-2, with 7 bases identical to TRBD1. V was clipped by 7 bases and J by 8 bases; unmatched bases: 10. The germline CDR1 and CDR2 sequences are SNHLY and FYNNEI. The CDR3 has 13 residues. CDR3 amino acids: CASIQSGTEGYTF. CDR3 DNA: TGTGCCAGCATTCAATCCGGGACAGAAGGCTACACCTTC. Full variable domain (outside the CDR3, taken from reference TRBV2 and TRBJ1-2): EPEVTQTPSHQVTQMGQEVILRCVPISNHLYFYWYRQILGQKVEFLVSFYNNEISEKSEIFDDQFSVERPDGSNFTLKIRSTKLEDSAMYFCASIQSGTEGYTFGSGTRLTVV.

V usage is TRBV7-3 and J usage is TRBJ2-2; tentative D call: TRBD2 (5 bases). The V end was cut by 1 base, the J end by 5 bases, with 17 bases between. Germline loops: CDR1 SGHTA, CDR2 FQGTGA. The CDR3 spans 17 residues. The CDR3 DNA sequence: TGTGCCAGCAGCTTAAGCCCCGCGAGTCGGGGTACCGGGGAGCTGTTTTTT. Translated, it gives CASSLSPASRGTGELFF.

CDR3 nucleotides: TGTGCCAGCAGCTTACCCCTGGGGACAGCCGATTCACCCCTCCACTTT. Translating it yields CASSLPLGTADSPLHF. The V gene is TRBV7-9, the J gene TRBJ1-6; 7 nucleotides align to TRBD1. CDR3 length: 16 residues. Germline lookup yields CDR1 SEHNR and CDR2 FQNEAQ (reference sequence). With V trimmed by 2 bases and J by 8 bases, 9 bases remained unmatched.

This clone is a singleton in its sample. CDR3 DNA: TGTGCCAGCTGGGGGGTAACTAATGAAAAACTGTTTTTT. It is translated as CASWGVTNEKLFF. V usage is TRBV2 and J usage is TRBJ1-4, with D maybe TRBD1 (5 bases). V was trimmed by 8 bases and J by 1 base, leaving 8 bases between them. The germline V gene has CDR1 SNHLY and CDR2 FYNNEI. The CDR3 totals 13 residues.

V and J are TRBV7-9 and TRBJ2-2; TRBD2 aligns across 8 bases. The CDR3 has 15 residues. CDR1 SEHNR and CDR2 FQNEAQ come from the germline V gene (reference sequence). V gave up 3 bases and J gave up 5 bases; unmatched junction bases: 5. The chain's CDR3 is CASSFPGLGTGELFF. CDR3 bases: TGTGCCAGCAGCTTTCCGGGACTAGGGACCGGGGAGCTGTTTTTT.

A few counts support this clone. This chain's CDR3 is CASNVRVDSNQPQHF. CDR3 DNA sequence: TGTGCCAGTAATGTGAGGGTTGATAGCAATCAGCCCCAGCATTTT. The chain couples TRBV19 to TRBJ1-5; D unresolved. The germline V and J ends were trimmed by 7 bases and 0 bases, with 13 bases remaining between them. From germline, CDR1 is LNHDA and CDR2 SQIVND (reference sequence). The CDR3 contains 15 residues.

Ten or more counts support this clone. The chain has TRBV4-1 and TRBJ2-7, with a possible D match to TRBD2 (7 bases). This CDR3 region has 16 residues. Trimming cost V 5 bases and J 8 bases, with 25 bases left between them. Germline lookup yields CDR1 MGHRA and CDR2 YSYEKL. The CDR3 DNA is TGCGCCAGCAGCTTACCTAGGGGGGGCAGGGGACTAAAGCAGTACTTC. It is translated as CASSLPRGGRGLKQYF.

V gene TRBV5-1 combines with J gene TRBJ1-1, with 10 bases lining up with TRBD1. Per germline, CDR1 SGHRS and CDR2 YFSETQ. Trimming at V came to 2 bases and at J to 0 bases, leaving 13 bases not matched to a gene. This CDR3 has 19 amino acids. CDR3 sequence reads: CASSLYDRGPDRMNTEAFF. CDR3 DNA sequence: TGCGCCAGCAGCTTATACGACAGGGGGCCAGATAGAATGAACACTGAAGCTTTCTTT.

This clone was observed once. The chain carries TRBV5-1 and TRBJ1-6; a possible D gene is TRBD1 (6 bases). Trimming took off 5 bases at V and 4 bases at J, with 16 bases between the two ends. Germline lookup yields CDR1 SGHRS and CDR2 YFSETQ. The CDR3 runs to 16 residues. CDR3 sequence (DNA): TGCGCCAGCAGTGACAGGCGAGAAGGGTATAATTCACCCCTCCACTTT. Translating gives CASSDRREGYNSPLHF.

The chain employs TRBV10-3 and TRBJ2-7, with 7 bases fitting TRBD1. The CDR3 consists of 15 residues. Germline V gene lookup returns CDR1 ENHRY and CDR2 SYGVKD. V shed 2 bases and J 2 bases; nucleotides not matched to a gene: 6. The CDR3: CAISEQGRGTYEQYF. CDR3 nucleotide sequence: TGTGCCATCAGTGAGCAGGGCAGGGGGACCTACGAGCAGTACTTC.

Here the CDR3 reads CSASSAGDNEQFF. CDR3 sequence (DNA): TGCAGTGCTAGTTCGGCGGGGGACAATGAGCAGTTCTTC. The chain links TRBV20-1 to TRBJ2-1, with 7 bases aligning to TRBD2. This CDR3 is built from 13 residues. Germline assignment: CDR1 DFQATT and CDR2 SNEGSKA (reference sequence). Germline trimming cut 3 bases from V and 5 bases from J; bases unmatched to any gene: 4.

CDR3 region: CASNPTIGSDTQYF. The CDR3 DNA reads as TGCGCCAGCAATCCGACTATTGGATCAGATACGCAGTATTTT. V usage is TRBV5-1 and J usage is TRBJ2-3, with TRBD2 as a possible D gene (5 bases). The CDR3 has 14 residues. Germline V gene data show CDR1 as SGHRS and CDR2 as YFSETQ. The germline V and J ends were trimmed by 6 bases and 4 bases, with 15 bases remaining between them.

The chain links TRBV29-1 to TRBJ2-3; TRBD2 aligns across 7 bases. The CDR3 is made up of 12 amino acids. V dropped 8 bases and J dropped 4; count of bases not matched to a gene: 6. Germline V lookup: CDR1 SQVTM, CDR2 ANQGSEA. CDR3 protein: CSFLSGADTQYF. The DNA of the CDR3 is TGCAGCTTTTTGAGCGGGGCAGATACGCAGTATTTT.

The chain uses TRBV27 and TRBJ2-7; D is unclear. Between the trimmed V and J ends, which lost 5 bases and 1 base, there was a span of 18 bases. The CDR3 runs to 16 residues. Germline CDR1 MNHEY, CDR2 SMNVEV (reference sequence). The CDR3 reads CASSLQIGSFSYEQYF. CDR3 bases: TGTGCCAGCAGTCTACAAATCGGGTCCTTTTCCTACGAGCAGTACTTC.

The chain combines TRBV4-1 with TRBJ2-1; TRBD2 matches at 13 bases. Per germline, CDR1 MGHRA and CDR2 YSYEKL. The CDR3 has 18 residues. The J segment lost 0 bases and the V segment lost 6 bases, leaving 8 bases of the junction unmatched. The CDR3: CASRRTSGGQSSYNEQFF. CDR3 DNA sequence: TGCGCCAGCAGACGGACTAGCGGGGGCCAGAGCTCCTACAATGAGCAGTTCTTC.

This clone appeared once. V is TRBV19 and J is TRBJ1-6; 7 bases fit TRBD1. V lost 7 bases, J lost 5 bases, and 5 bases stayed unmatched. This CDR3 region has 14 residues. Germline values: CDR1 LNHDA, CDR2 SQIVND (reference sequence). The DNA for the CDR3 is TGTGCCAGTACCTCCGGGACAGATAATTCACCCCTCCACTTT. Translated: CASTSGTDNSPLHF.

The chain uses TRBV4-1 and TRBJ2-1, with a weak D call TRBD1 (6 bases). The CDR3 consists of 15 residues. The germline V and J ends were trimmed by 0 bases and 10 bases, with 16 bases remaining between them. Germline assignment: CDR1 MGHRA and CDR2 YSYEKL. The CDR3 region is CASSQEGHRTGEQFF. DNA for the CDR3: TGCGCCAGCAGCCAAGAGGGACACCGCACTGGGGAGCAGTTCTTC.

This chain connects TRBV19 to TRBJ1-2; 9 bases line up with TRBD1. Germline trimming cut 3 bases from V and 6 bases from J; bases unmatched to any gene: 5. This CDR3 has 14 amino acids. Germline CDR1 and CDR2: LNHDA and SQIVND (reference sequence). The DNA for the CDR3 is TGTGCCAGTAGTATGGAGAGACAGGGGGATGGCTACACCTTC. Translation gives CASSMERQGDGYTF.